The source of this T cell receptor beta chain is a study of T cell responses to AZD1222 COVID-19 vaccine. Study outcomes and limitations: A rise in Spike-specific TCR breadth and depth followed two AZD1222 doses.

Generated by immunoSEQ multiplex PCR, the TCRdb table keeps only in-frame clones and is missing some. The sample consists of under 150,000 clones, approximately 90% of them appearing once. Of note for this clone: The antigen is unknown.

CDR3 length: 14 amino acids. Germline assignment: CDR1 LGHNA and CDR2 YNFKEQ. V was trimmed by 1 base and J by 0 bases, leaving 7 bases between them. The chain joins TRBV4-2 to TRBJ2-7; D is unresolved. The source was peripheral blood, collected on day 0 of AZD1222 vaccination. The source is an adult in good health. The CDR3 loop is CASSQVRTSYEQYF. In DNA form, the CDR3 reads TGTGCCAGCAGCCAAGTCCGGACCTCCTACGAGCAGTACTTC.